This T cell receptor beta chain was documented in a study of regulatory T cells in long-lasting Graves disease. CDR1 is SGHTA and CDR2 is FQGNSA in the germline V gene. With 0 bases removed from V and 6 bases from J, the gap between germline ends came to 14 bases. The CDR3 has 15 amino acids. HTBI primers from iRepertoire and Arm-PCR of CDR3 regions yielded the TCR beta libraries. One entry per CDR3 protein, called by TCRdb with MiXCR from the multiplex PCR reads. In the table there are roughly 500,000 distinct CDR3 sequences, roughly 22% of which are singletons. The sample's time point: persistent/refractory GD, antithyroid drugs over 5 years with positive TRAb. RNA from PBMCs was the source of the TCR library. It was American Thyroid Association guidelines that determined Graves' disease diagnosis. Many counts were recorded for this clonotype.

Specimen: peripheral blood mononuclear cells (PBMCs), collected when the disease was refractory, from a patient treated with antithyroid drugs. The V call is TRBV7-2, the J call TRBJ1-2, with D possibly matching TRBD1 (5 bases). This TCR was recovered from a female donor with Graves disease. The CDR3 is CASSLASWQGDGYTF. CDR3 nucleotide sequence: TGTGCCAGCAGCTTAGCGTCATGGCAGGGCGATGGCTACACCTTC.